The clone carrying this TCR beta chain occurred once. The sample is drawn from a study of blood T cell repertoires in COVID-19. The overall study: COVID-19 samples, acute and convalescent, were from the United States, Italy and Spain. PBMCs, B-cell-depleted T cells, or T cells provided the cDNA or gDNA that made up the material.

This CDR3 contains 15 residues. Trimming cost V 5 bases and J 4 bases; bases outside gene matches: 5. Per germline, CDR1 LNHDA and CDR2 SQIVND (reference sequence). Authors' analysis steps: Amplification from reference gene primers served as the basis for estimated nucleated cell counts. Sequenced by immunoSEQ multiplex PCR; TCRdb stores in-frame clones only, minus some. That table furnishes V, J and clone size, whereas the DNA furnished D and trimming. Here the sample spans some 220,000 clones, more than 75% being singletons. This TCR was recovered from a man aged 45-60 years who had recovered from COVID-19. V and J are TRBV19 and TRBJ2-3; 11 bases map to TRBD2. The sequenced sample was peripheral blood. The CDR3 DNA follows: TGTGCCAGTAGTCGACGGACTAGCGGGCCAGATACGCAGTATTTT. Its translation is CASSRRTSGPDTQYF.